This record looks at one T cell receptor (beta chain) sequence and its context. The antigen remains undetermined. TCR cDNA was made by 5'RACE template switching, adding a universal primer site and UMIs. Each CDR3 protein is one row after TCRdb ran MiXCR on the 5' RACE reads. The sample has just over 300,000 distinct CDR3 sequences; more than 3% are singletons. The sample comes from a study of T cells after yellow fever vaccination. Germline-derived CDR1 and CDR2 are SGHDT and YYEEEE. The CDR3 has 16 residues. The germline V and J ends were trimmed by 0 bases and 0 bases, with 12 bases remaining between them. Regarding the study as a whole: FACS-sorted repertoires could contain abundant clonotypes contaminating from the bulk population. Across the CD4 and CD8 compartments, a small share of clonotypes was present in both.

The chain recombines TRBV5-6 with TRBJ1-1; D is perhaps TRBD1 (5 bases). This specimen was PBMCs, taken on the day of the yellow fever booster vaccination. The TCR sequence derives from a man younger than 35 who received the YFV17D yellow fever vaccine. The CDR3 sequence: CASSLGQGSLNTEAFF. For the CDR3, the DNA is TGTGCCAGCAGCTTGGGGCAGGGCAGTCTGAACACTGAAGCTTTCTTT.